This T cell receptor (beta chain) was recovered during a study of cytomegalovirus exposure and HLA in healthy donors. On the study more broadly: An early data release held around 80 million unique TCRs from HLA-typed donors. General study findings and limits: A later analysis reportedly found fewer N-insertions in an Asian-associated ancestry cluster than the roughly 670-donor mean.

About this clone itself: The antigen is unknown.

Both 60 Vbeta primers and 13 Jbeta primers went into the PCR. The protocol was immunoSEQ multiplex PCR, while the TCRdb copy is restricted to in-frame clones and leaves out a portion. The sample holds around 97,000 clones, 76% seen once. Germline V CDR1 and CDR2: LNHDA, SQIVND (reference sequence). CDR3 length equals 16 residues. After removal of 5 bases from V and 0 bases from J, the junction contained 6 bases not matched to a gene. Sequenced: PBMCs. The TCR originated in a woman between 18 and 30 years old in good health and CMV-seropositive. The gene calls are TRBV19 and TRBJ1-4, with 7 bases fitting TRBD1. CDR3 in DNA: TGTGCCAGTAGTCCCCGGCAGGGGGCAACTAATGAAAAACTGTTTTTT. Its translation: CASSPRQGATNEKLFF.